The sample holds a few counts of the clone carrying this TCR beta chain. Next came a second PCR, run for 7 to 11 cycles, which used a sample-barcoded 5' primer along with a J-beta primer mix. Each cDNA molecule received a tag from a template-switch adaptor that had 12 random nucleotides. In TCRdb, the 5' RACE reads were re-called with MiXCR into one record per CDR3 protein. Of about 800,000 distinct CDR3 sequences listed, 35% to 50% were seen once; the top ten hold 15% to 20%. This record comes from a study of blood T cells in healthy people across ages. The V gene's germline CDR1 is LGHNA and CDR2 YSLEER. V lost 0 bases and J lost 5, with 13 bases in between. The CDR3 length is 15 residues.

Sequenced material: blood. This chain connects TRBV4-3 to TRBJ2-5; D might be TRBD1 (5 bases). This sequence was found in a man older than 75 in good health. The CDR3 region is CASSQDWQGAETQYF. The CDR3, as DNA: TGCGCCAGCAGCCAAGATTGGCAGGGTGCCGAGACCCAGTACTTC.